Below are 11 T cell receptor beta chains sequenced from a single sample in a study of cytomegalovirus exposure and HLA in healthy donors. The PCR contained 60 Vbeta and 13 Jbeta primers. Assay: immunoSEQ multiplex PCR; the TCRdb copy retains only in-frame clones and omits some. This sample has nearly 300,000 clones; 80% to 90% occur once, and the top ten carry around 4%. Sequences were obtained from PBMCs. These receptors were taken from a man between 35 and 55 years old in good health and CMV-seropositive.

The chain joins TRBV5-1 to TRBJ2-3, with 13 bases matching TRBD2. The CDR3 covers 17 residues. The trim removed 1 base at V and 5 bases at J, leaving 7 bases unmatched. Germline V gene sequence: CDR1 SGHRS, CDR2 YFSETQ. The CDR3, as DNA: TGCGCCAGCAGCTTGTTGCCCGGGACTAGCGGGGTAGATACGCAGTATTTT. Its translation is CASSLLPGTSGVDTQYF.

The rearrangement uses TRBV18 and TRBJ2-7, with D maybe TRBD2 (5 bases). V was trimmed by 0 bases and J by 3 bases, leaving 9 bases between them. Germline lookup yields CDR1 KGHSH and CDR2 LQKENI. This CDR3 spans 14 amino acids. CDR3 residues: CASSPPTGFYEQYF. In DNA, the CDR3 is TGTGCCAGCTCACCACCGACGGGATTCTACGAGCAGTACTTC.

V usage is TRBV7-9 and J usage is TRBJ2-6, with 7 bases fitting TRBD1. J gave up 1 base and V 5 bases, and 2 bases lay outside the gene matches. CDR1 and CDR2 (germline): SEHNR, FQNEAQ (reference sequence). The CDR3 has 15 amino acids. CDR3 sequence reads: CASSTTGSGANVLTF. DNA for the CDR3: TGTGCCAGCAGCACGACAGGGTCTGGGGCCAACGTCCTGACTTTC.

This clone was detected only a few times. The rearrangement uses TRBV28 and TRBJ2-5; weak D call: TRBD1 (5 bases). The germline V and J ends were trimmed by 6 bases and 5 bases, with 10 bases remaining between them. This CDR3 region has 12 residues. Germline V gives CDR1 MDHEN, CDR2 SYDVKM. CDR3 sequence: CASRFRDETQYF. For the CDR3, the DNA is TGTGCCAGCAGGTTCAGGGATGAGACCCAGTACTTC.

This chain links TRBV11-2 with TRBJ2-7; no clear D. V lost 0 bases to trimming and J lost 3 bases, with 12 bases between them. Germline loops: CDR1 SGHAT, CDR2 FQNNGV. The CDR3 contains 15 residues. The CDR3 region is CASSLDRQAIYEQYF. CDR3 coding DNA: TGTGCCAGCAGCTTAGATCGGCAGGCAATCTACGAGCAGTACTTC.

Turning to this clone: A junction boundary mismatches the germline segment, possibly from a read error. The chain couples TRBV27 to TRBJ2-7; weak D call: TRBD2 (5 bases). Germline values: CDR1 MNHEY, CDR2 SMNVEV (reference sequence). There are 12 residues in the CDR3. CDR3 in amino acids: CASSLSIEGVVF. The CDR3 nucleotides are TGTGCCAGCAGTTTATCGATAGAGGGAGTGGTCTTC.

This chain uses TRBV30 with TRBJ1-5; D perhaps matches TRBD1 (6 bases). The CDR3 length is 17 residues. V lost 1 base to trimming and J lost 4 bases, with 20 bases between them. Germline values: CDR1 GTSNPN, CDR2 SVGIG (reference sequence). DNA for the CDR3: TGTGCCTGGAGTGCAGGCGACCGACAGGCAGGGAATCAGCCCCAGCATTTT. Translation gives CAWSAGDRQAGNQPQHF.

The V and J genes are TRBV4-3 and TRBJ2-1, with D possibly being TRBD1 (6 bases). The CDR3 consists of 15 residues. Trimming removed 1 base from V and 0 bases from J, with 7 bases in between. Germline CDR1 reads LGHNA; CDR2 reads YSLEER. The CDR3 is CASSQGQVSYNEQFF. The CDR3 nucleotides read TGCGCCAGCAGCCAAGGACAGGTCTCCTACAATGAGCAGTTCTTC.

The rearrangement links TRBV7-6 to TRBJ1-5, with 8 bases that match TRBD1. Germline assignment: CDR1 SGHVS and CDR2 FNYEAQ. This CDR3 is 17 amino acids long. Trimming removed 7 bases from V and 2 bases from J; junction bases left unmatched: 13. As DNA, the CDR3 is TGTGCCAGCACCCACGGAGGTCCGGGACAGGGCAATCAGCCCCAGCATTTT. Protein sequence: CASTHGGPGQGNQPQHF.

V gene TRBV7-9 combines with J gene TRBJ2-1; TRBD2 aligns across 11 bases. J was trimmed by 4 bases and V by 4 bases; bases with no gene match: 9. This CDR3 is 17 amino acids long. CDR1 and CDR2 from the germline V gene are SEHNR and FQNEAQ (reference sequence). For the CDR3, the DNA is TGTGCCAGCAGCTCCCAGGGACTAGCGGAGGCGTACAATGAGCAGTTCTTC. Translating gives CASSSQGLAEAYNEQFF.

This clone was detected once. The rearrangement links TRBV11-2 to TRBJ2-3; the match to TRBD2 covers 7 bases. CDR3 length equals 15 residues. V was clipped by 5 bases and J by 2 bases; unmatched bases: 7. The germline V gene has CDR1 SGHAT and CDR2 FQNNGV. The CDR3 DNA sequence: TGTGCCAGCAGCGGGGGAGGGGAAAACACAGATACGCAGTATTTT. Protein: CASSGGGENTDTQYF.